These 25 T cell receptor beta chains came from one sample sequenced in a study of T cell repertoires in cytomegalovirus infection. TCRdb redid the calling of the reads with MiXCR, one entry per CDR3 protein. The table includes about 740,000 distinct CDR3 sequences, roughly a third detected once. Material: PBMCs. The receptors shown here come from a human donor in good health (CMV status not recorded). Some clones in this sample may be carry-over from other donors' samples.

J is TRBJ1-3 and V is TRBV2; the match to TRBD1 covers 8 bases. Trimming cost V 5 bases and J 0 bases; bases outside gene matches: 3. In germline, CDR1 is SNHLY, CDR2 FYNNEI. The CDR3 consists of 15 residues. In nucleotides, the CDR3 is TGTGCCAGCAGTCCTGACAGGGGCTCTGGAAACACCATATATTTT. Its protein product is CASSPDRGSGNTIYF.

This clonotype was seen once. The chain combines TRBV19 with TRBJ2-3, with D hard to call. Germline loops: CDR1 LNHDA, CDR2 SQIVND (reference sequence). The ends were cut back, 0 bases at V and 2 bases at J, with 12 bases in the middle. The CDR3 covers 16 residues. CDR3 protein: CASSIEASRPTDTQYF. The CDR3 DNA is TGTGCCAGTAGTATAGAGGCGAGCCGTCCCACAGATACGCAGTATTTT.

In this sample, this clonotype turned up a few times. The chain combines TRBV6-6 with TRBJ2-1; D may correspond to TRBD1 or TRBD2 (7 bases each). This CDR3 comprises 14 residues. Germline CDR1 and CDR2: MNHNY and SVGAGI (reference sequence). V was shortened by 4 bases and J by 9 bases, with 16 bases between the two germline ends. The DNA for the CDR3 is TGTGCCAGCAGTTCGGGGGGAACAGGGGTTGAGCAGTTCTTC. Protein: CASSSGGTGVEQFF.

The CDR3 DNA reads as TGTGCCAGCAGCCAAGGAGGGGTCCGAATGGGTAGCGGGAGTTACAATGAGCAGTTCTTC. It is translated as CASSQGGVRMGSGSYNEQFF. V usage is TRBV3-1 and J usage is TRBJ2-1; 9 bases are a match to TRBD2. The CDR3 extends over 20 amino acids. The germline V gene encodes CDR1 LGHDT and CDR2 YNNKEL (reference sequence). Trimming cost V 1 base and J 4 bases; bases outside gene matches: 17.

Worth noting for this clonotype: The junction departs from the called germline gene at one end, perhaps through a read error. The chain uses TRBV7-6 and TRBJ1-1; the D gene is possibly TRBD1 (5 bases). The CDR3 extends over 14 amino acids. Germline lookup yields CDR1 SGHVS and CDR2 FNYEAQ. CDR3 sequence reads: CSSSSGRENTEAFF. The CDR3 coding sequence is TGTTCCAGCAGCTCGGGACGGGAGAACACTGAAGCTTTCTTT.

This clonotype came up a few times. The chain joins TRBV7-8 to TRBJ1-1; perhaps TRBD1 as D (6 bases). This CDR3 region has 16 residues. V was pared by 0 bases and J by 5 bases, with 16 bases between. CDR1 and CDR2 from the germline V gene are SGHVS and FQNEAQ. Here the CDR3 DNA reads TGTGCCAGCAGCTTAGCGTTGGCAGGGGTTTGGACTGAAGCTTTCTTT. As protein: CASSLALAGVWTEAFF.

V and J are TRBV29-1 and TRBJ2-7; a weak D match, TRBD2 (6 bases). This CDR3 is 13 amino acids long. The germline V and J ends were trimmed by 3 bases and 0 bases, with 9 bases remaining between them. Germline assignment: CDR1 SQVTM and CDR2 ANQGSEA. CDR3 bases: TGCAGCGTTGACGCGCGGGGCTCCTACGAGCAGTACTTC. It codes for CSVDARGSYEQYF.

This CDR3 is CASSQAVLNTGELFF. In DNA, the CDR3 is TGTGCCAGCAGTCAAGCGGTTCTAAACACCGGGGAGCTGTTTTTT. J is TRBJ2-2 and V is TRBV12-3 or TRBV12-4, with D perhaps matching TRBD2 (5 bases). V lost 5 bases, J lost 2 bases, and 12 bases lay in between. The CDR3 extends over 15 amino acids.

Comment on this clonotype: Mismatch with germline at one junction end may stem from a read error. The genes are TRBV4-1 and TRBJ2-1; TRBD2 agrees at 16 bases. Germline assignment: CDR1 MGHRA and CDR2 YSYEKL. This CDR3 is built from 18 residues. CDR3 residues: CASSQYDGTSGRDNEQFF. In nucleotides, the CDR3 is TGTGCCAGCAGCCAATACGACGGGACTAGCGGGAGGGACAATGAGCAGTTCTTC.

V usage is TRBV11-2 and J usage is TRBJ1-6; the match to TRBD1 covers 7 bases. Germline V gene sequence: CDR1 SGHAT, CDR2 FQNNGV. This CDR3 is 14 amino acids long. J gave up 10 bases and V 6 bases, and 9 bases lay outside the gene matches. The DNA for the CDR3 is TGTGCCAGCAGAAGTCAGGGGGATAGGTCACCCCTCCACTTT. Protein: CASRSQGDRSPLHF.

In nucleotides, the CDR3 is TGTGCCAGCAGCCCTTTGGGCGGACAGGGGTTTGGTCAGCCCCAGCATTTT. Its protein is CASSPLGGQGFGQPQHF. This chain uses TRBV7-6 with TRBJ1-5, with 9 nucleotides matching TRBD1. J gave up 6 bases and V 5 bases, and 14 bases lay outside the gene matches. Germline V lookup: CDR1 SGHVS, CDR2 FNYEAQ. The CDR3 has 17 amino acids.

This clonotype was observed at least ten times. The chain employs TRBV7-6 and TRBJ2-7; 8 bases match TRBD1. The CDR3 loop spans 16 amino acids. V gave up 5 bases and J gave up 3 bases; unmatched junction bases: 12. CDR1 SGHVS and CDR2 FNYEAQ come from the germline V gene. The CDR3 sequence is CASSLDLGQGRYEQYF. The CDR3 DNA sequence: TGTGCCAGCAGCCTAGACCTTGGACAGGGTCGCTACGAGCAGTACTTC.

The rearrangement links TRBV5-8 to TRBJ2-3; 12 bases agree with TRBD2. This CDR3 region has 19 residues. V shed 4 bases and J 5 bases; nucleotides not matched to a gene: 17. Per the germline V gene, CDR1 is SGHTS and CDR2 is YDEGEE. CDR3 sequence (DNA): TGTGCCAGCAGCCCGCCTCTAGCGGGAGGGCCCGGGGTCGAAGATACGCAGTATTTT. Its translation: CASSPPLAGGPGVEDTQYF. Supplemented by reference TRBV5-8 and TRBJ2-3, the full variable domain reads EAGVTQSPTHLIKTRGQQATLRCSPISGHTSVYWYQQALGLGLQFLLWYDEGEERNRGNFPPRFSGRQFPNYSSELNVNALELEDSALYLCASSPPLAGGPGVEDTQYFGPGTRLTVL.

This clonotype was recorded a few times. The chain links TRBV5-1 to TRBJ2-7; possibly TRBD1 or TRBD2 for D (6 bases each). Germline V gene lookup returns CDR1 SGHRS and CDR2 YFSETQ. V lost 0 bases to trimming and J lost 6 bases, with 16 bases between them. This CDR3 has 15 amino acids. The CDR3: CASSLGGAPRGEQYF. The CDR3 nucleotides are TGCGCCAGCAGCTTGGGGGGGGCGCCTCGCGGCGAGCAGTACTTC.

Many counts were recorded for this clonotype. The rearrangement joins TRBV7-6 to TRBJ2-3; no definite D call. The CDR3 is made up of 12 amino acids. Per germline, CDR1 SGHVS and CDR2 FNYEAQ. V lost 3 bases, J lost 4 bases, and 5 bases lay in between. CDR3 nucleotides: TGTGCCAGCAGCTTTGGGGCAGATACGCAGTATTTT. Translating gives CASSFGADTQYF. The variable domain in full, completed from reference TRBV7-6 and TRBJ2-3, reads GAGVSQSPRYKVTKRGQDVALRCDPISGHVSLYWYRQALGQGPEFLTYFNYEAQQDKSGLPNDRFSAERPEGSISTLTIQRTEQRDSAMYRCASSFGADTQYFGPGTRLTVL.

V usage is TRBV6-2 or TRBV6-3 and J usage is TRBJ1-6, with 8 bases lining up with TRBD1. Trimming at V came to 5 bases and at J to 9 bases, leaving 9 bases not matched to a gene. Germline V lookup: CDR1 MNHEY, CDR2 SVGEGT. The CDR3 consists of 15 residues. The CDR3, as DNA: TGTGCCAGCAGTCGCCAGGGGGCGAAGGGTTCACCCCTCCACTTT. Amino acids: CASSRQGAKGSPLHF.

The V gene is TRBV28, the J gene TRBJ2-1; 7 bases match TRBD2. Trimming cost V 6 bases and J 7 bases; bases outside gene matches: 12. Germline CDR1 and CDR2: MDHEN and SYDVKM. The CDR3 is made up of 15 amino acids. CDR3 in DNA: TGTGCCAGCAGGTCGCCTCGCGGGAGTTCGAATGAGCAGTTCTTC. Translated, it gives CASRSPRGSSNEQFF.

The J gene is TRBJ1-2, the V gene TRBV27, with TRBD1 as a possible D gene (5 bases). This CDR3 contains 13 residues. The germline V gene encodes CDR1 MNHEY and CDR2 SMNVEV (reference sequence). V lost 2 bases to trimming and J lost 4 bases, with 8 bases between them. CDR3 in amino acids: CASSLRGAYGYTF. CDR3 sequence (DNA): TGTGCCAGCAGTTTAAGGGGTGCCTATGGCTACACCTTC.

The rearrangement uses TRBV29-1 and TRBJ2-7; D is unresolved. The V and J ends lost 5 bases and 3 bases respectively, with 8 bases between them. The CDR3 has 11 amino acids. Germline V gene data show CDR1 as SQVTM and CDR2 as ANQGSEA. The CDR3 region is CSVTLGYEQYF. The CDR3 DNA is TGCAGCGTTACCTTGGGCTACGAGCAGTACTTC.

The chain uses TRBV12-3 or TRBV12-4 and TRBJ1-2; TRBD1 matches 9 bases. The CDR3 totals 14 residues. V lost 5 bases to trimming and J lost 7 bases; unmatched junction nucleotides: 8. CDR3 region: CASSLGQGQSGYTF. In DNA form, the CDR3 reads TGTGCCAGCAGTCTCGGACAGGGGCAGAGTGGCTACACCTTC.

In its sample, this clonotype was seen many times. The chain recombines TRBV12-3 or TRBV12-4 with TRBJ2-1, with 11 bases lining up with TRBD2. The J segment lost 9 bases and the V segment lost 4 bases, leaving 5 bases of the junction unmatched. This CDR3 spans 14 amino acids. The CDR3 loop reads CASSYSGRGGEQFF. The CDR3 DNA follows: TGTGCCAGCAGTTATAGCGGGAGGGGGGGTGAGCAGTTCTTC.

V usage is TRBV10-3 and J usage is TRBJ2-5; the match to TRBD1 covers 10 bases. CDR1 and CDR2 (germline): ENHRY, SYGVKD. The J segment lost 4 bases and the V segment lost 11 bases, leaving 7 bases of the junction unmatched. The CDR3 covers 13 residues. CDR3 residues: CAARDRGSETQYF. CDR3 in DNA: TGTGCCGCCCGGGACAGGGGTTCAGAGACCCAGTACTTC.

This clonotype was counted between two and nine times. CDR3 sequence: CASSNTGSFLYEQYF. The CDR3 bases are TGTGCCAGCAGCAATACAGGTAGTTTCCTCTACGAGCAGTACTTC. V is TRBV28 and J is TRBJ2-7; D perhaps matches TRBD1 (5 bases). The CDR3 length is 15 residues. Per germline, CDR1 MDHEN and CDR2 SYDVKM. V shed 6 bases and J shed 3 bases, with 18 bases lying between them.

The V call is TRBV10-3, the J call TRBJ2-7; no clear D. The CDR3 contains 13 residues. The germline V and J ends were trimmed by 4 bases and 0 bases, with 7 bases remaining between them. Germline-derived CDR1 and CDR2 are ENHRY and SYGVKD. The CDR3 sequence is CAISGSDSYEQYF. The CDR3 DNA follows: TGTGCCATCAGTGGATCAGACTCCTACGAGCAGTACTTC.

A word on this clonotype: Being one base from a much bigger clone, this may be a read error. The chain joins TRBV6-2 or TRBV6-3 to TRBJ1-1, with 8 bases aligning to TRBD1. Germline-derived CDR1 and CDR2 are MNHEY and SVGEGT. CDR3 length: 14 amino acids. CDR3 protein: CAISRGTGNIEAFF. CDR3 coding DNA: TGTGCCATCTCACGGGGGACAGGAAACATTGAAGCTTTCTTT.